These 2 T cell receptor beta chains were all obtained from the same sample, sequenced in a study of blood T cell repertoires in COVID-19 (dated by TCRdb to between 2020 and 2021). Receptor amplification or capture employed the immunoSEQ multiplex PCR assay. Not all clones reach the TCRdb copy of this immuneACCESS table, which keeps in-frame sequences only. Checked studies attribute under half of the gap to unresolved V genes and leave the rest unexplained. The sample data list 150,000 or so clones, and almost 70% of these were observed just once. The ten biggest clones cover over 1.5% of the sample. Sequencing was carried out using peripheral blood. The receptors here all came from a woman in her sixties or seventies with acute or convalescent COVID-19.

The chain has TRBV4-1 and TRBJ1-6; 8 bases match TRBD1. Germline V gene data show CDR1 as MGHRA and CDR2 as YSYEKL. The length of the CDR3 is 13 residues. Germline trimming cut 4 bases from V and 14 bases from J; bases unmatched to any gene: 7. Here the CDR3 reads CASSPGQGSSLHF. The CDR3 nucleotides are TGCGCCAGCAGCCCAGGACAGGGCTCGTCCCTCCACTTT.

The chain recombines TRBV6-2 or TRBV6-3 with TRBJ2-7; 7 nucleotides align to TRBD1. Germline V CDR1 and CDR2: MNHEY, SVGEGT. The CDR3 spans 14 residues. Unmatched junction bases numbered 1, after V lost 1 base and J lost 1 base. The CDR3 DNA sequence: TGTGCCAGCAGTTACTTGGACAGGTCCTACGAGCAGTACTTC. Translated: CASSYLDRSYEQYF.